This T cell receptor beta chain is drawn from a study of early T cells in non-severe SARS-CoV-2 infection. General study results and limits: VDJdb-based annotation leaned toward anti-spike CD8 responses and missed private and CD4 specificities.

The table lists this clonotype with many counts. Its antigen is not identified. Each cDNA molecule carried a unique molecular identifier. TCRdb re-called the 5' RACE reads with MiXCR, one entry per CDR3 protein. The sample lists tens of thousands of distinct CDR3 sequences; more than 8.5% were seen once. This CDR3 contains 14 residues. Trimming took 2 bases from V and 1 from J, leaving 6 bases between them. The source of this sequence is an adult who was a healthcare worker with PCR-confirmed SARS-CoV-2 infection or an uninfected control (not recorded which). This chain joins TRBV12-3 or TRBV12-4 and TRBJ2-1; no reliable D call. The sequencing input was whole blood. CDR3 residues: CASSLKGSYNEQFF. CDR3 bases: TGTGCCAGCAGTTTAAAGGGATCCTACAATGAGCAGTTCTTC.